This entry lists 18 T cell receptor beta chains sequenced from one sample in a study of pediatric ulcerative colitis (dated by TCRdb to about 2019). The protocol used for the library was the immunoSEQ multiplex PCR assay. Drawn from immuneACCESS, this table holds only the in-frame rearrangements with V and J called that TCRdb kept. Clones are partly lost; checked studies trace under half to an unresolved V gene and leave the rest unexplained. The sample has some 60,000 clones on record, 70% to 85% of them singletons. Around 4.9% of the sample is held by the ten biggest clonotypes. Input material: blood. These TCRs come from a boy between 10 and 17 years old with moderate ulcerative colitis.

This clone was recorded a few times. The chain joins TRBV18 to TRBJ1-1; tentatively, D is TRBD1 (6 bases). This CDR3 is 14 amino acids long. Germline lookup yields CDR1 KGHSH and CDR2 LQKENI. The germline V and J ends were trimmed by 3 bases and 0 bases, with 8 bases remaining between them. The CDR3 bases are TGTGCCAGCTCACCCCCAGGGGTGAACACTGAAGCTTTCTTT. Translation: CASSPPGVNTEAFF.

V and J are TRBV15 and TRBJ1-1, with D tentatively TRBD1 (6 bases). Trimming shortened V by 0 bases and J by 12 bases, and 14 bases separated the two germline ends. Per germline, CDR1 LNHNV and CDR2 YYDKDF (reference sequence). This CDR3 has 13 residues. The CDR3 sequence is CATSRDRSGGSFF. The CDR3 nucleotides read TGTGCCACCAGCAGAGATCGCTCGGGGGGCTCTTTCTTT.

The CDR3 nucleotides are TGTGCCAGCAGCCGGAGGTCTACGGACACTGAAGCTTTCTTT. It specifies CASSRRSTDTEAFF. V is TRBV28 and J is TRBJ1-1, with no clear D. Trimming took off 6 bases at V and 3 bases at J, with 14 bases between the two ends. Germline V gene sequence: CDR1 MDHEN, CDR2 SYDVKM. CDR3 size: 14 residues.

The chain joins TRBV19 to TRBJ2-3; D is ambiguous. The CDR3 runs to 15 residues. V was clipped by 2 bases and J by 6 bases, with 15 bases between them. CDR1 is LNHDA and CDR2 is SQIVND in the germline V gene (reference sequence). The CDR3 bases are TGTGCCAGTAGTATAAGTGGCGAGCCCAGGGATACGCAGTATTTT. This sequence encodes CASSISGEPRDTQYF.

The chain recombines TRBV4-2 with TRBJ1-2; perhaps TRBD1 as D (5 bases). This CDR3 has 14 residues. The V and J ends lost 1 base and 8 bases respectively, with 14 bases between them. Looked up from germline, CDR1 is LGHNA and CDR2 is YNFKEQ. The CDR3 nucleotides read TGTGCCAGCAGCCAAGTCGTATCCGGGGCGGGCTACACCTTC. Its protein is CASSQVVSGAGYTF.

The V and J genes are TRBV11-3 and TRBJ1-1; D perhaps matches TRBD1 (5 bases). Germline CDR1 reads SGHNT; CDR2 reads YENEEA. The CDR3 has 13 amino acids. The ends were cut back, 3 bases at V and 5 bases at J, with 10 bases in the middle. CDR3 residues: CASSLRGETEAFF. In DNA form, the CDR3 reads TGTGCCAGCAGCTTGAGGGGAGAGACTGAAGCTTTCTTT.

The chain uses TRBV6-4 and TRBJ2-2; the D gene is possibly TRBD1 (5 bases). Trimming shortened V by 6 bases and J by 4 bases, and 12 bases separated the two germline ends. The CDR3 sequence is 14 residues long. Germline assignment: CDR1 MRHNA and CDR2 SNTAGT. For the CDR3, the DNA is TGTGCCAGCAGAGCCAGGGCCTTCACCGGGGAGCTGTTTTTT. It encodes CASRARAFTGELFF.

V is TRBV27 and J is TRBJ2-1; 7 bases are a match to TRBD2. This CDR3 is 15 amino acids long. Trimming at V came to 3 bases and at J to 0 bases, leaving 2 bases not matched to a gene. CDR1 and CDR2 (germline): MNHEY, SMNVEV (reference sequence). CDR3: CASSFRLASYNEQFF. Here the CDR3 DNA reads TGTGCCAGCAGTTTCAGACTAGCCTCCTACAATGAGCAGTTCTTC.

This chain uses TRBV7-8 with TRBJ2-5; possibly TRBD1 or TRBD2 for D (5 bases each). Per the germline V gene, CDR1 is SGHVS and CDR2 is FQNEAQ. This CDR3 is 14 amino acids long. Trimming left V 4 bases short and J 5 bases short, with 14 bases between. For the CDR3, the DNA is TGTGCCAGCAGCTCAATTGGGGGTGGCGAGACCCAGTACTTC. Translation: CASSSIGGGETQYF.

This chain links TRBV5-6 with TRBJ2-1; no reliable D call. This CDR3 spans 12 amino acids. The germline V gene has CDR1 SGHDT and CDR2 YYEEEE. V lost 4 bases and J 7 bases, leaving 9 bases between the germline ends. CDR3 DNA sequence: TGTGCCAGCAGCCTCCTAAGGAATGAGCAGTTCTTC. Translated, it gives CASSLLRNEQFF.

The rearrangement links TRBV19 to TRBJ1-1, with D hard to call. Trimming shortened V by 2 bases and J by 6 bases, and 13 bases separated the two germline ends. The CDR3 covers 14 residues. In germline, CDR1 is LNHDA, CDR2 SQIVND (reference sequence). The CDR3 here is CASSITGVGAEAFF. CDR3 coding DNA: TGTGCCAGTAGTATAACCGGGGTTGGTGCTGAAGCTTTCTTT.

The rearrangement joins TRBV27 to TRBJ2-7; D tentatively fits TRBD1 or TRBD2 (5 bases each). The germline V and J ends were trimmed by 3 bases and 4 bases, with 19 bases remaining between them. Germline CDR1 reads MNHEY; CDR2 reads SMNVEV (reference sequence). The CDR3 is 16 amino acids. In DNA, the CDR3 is TGTGCCAGCAGTTTCGCCGGGACCACCCGTCATTACGAGCAGTACTTC. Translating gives CASSFAGTTRHYEQYF.

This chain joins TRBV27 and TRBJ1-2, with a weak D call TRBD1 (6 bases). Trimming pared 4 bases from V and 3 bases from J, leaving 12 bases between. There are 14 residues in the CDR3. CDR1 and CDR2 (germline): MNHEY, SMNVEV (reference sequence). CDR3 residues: CASSSQGYYYGYTF. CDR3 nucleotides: TGTGCCAGCAGTTCTCAGGGGTACTACTATGGCTACACCTTC.

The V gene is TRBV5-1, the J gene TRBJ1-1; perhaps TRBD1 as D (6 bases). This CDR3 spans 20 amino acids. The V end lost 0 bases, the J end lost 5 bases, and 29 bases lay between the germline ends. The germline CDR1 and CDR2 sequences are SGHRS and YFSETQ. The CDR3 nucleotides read TGCGCCAGCAGCTTGGAGATGGGGAAGACAGCGGGGGCGGCCGGGACTGAAGCTTTCTTT. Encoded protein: CASSLEMGKTAGAAGTEAFF. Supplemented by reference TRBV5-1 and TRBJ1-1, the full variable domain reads KAGVTQTPRYLIKTRGQQVTLSCSPISGHRSVSWYQQTPGQGLQFLFEYFSETQRNKGNFPGRFSGRQFSNSRSEMNVSTLELGDSALYLCASSLEMGKTAGAAGTEAFFGQGTRLTVV.

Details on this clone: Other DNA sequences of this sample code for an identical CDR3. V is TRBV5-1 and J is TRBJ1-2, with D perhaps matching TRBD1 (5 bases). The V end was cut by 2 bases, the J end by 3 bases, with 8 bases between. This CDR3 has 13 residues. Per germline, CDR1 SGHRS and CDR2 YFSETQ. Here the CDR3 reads CASSLDRDYGYTF. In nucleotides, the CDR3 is TGCGCCAGCAGCTTAGACAGAGACTATGGCTACACCTTC.

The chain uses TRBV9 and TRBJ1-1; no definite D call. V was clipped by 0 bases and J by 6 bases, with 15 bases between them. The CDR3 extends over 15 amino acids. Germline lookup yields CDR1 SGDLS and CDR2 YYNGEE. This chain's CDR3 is CASSVADGLFAEAFF. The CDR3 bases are TGTGCCAGCAGCGTAGCTGACGGCCTCTTCGCTGAAGCTTTCTTT. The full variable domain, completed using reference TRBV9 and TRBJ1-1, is DSGVTQTPKHLITATGQRVTLRCSPRSGDLSVYWYQQSLDQGLQFLIQYYNGEERAKGNILERFSAQQFPDLHSELNLSSLELGDSALYFCASSVADGLFAEAFFGQGTRLTVV.

CDR3 sequence: CASSNPTEKEAFF. The CDR3 region has the DNA TGTGCCAGCAGCAATCCAACGGAAAAGGAAGCTTTCTTT. The J gene is TRBJ1-1, the V gene TRBV7-9; D is uncertain. CDR1 SEHNR and CDR2 FQNEAQ come from the germline V gene (reference sequence). The CDR3 loop spans 13 amino acids. Trimming shortened V by 5 bases and J by 8 bases, and 15 bases separated the two germline ends.

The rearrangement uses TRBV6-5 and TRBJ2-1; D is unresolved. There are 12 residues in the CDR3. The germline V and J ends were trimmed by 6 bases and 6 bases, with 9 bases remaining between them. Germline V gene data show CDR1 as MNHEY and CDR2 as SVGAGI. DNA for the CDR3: TGTGCCAGCAGCCCCCTTGGCAATGAGCAGTTCTTC. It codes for CASSPLGNEQFF.